Listed below are T cell receptor beta chains from one sample, sequenced in a study of blood T cell repertoires in COVID-19. Clones were sequenced by immunoSEQ multiplex PCR, and TCRdb holds only the in-frame ones, with some missing. The sample consists of roughly 120,000 clones, over 80% of them appearing once. Sequences were obtained from peripheral blood. The receptors originated from a man aged 65-85 years with acute or convalescent COVID-19. The CDR3 runs from the conserved cysteine through the conserved F or W. Fields, in order: J gene, V gene, CDR3 protein.

TRBJ1-2,TRBV3-1/TRBV3-2,CASSEGSWGYTF
TRBJ2-2,TRBV7-2,CASSPMGAGAGGELFF
TRBJ1-1,TRBV5-1,CASSRGTGGTEAFF
TRBJ1-2,TRBV15,CATSRGSDRGGRGGYTF
TRBJ2-5,TRBV5-1,CASSRGSRKETQYF
TRBJ2-1,TRBV10-2,CASSDPAGGPLDEQFF
TRBJ2-3,TRBV12-5,CASGLVVGATHTQYF
TRBJ2-1,TRBV5-6,CASSLTSGGRNEQFF
TRBJ2-3,TRBV7-3,CASSFGTTGLDTQYF
TRBJ1-2,TRBV2,CASTTTRGGYTF
TRBJ2-7,TRBV29-1,CSVEKDRGSEQYF
TRBJ2-2,TRBV12-3/TRBV12-4,CASSSIGELFF
TRBJ2-7,TRBV11-2,CASSLNAGDRGKQYF
TRBJ2-3,TRBV29-1,CSVEDRLAGTDTQYF
TRBJ2-7,TRBV3-1/TRBV3-2,CASSQSVDYEQYF
TRBJ1-2,TRBV4-1,CASSQTGGANYGYTF
TRBJ2-7,TRBV24-1,CATSASTGTYEQYF